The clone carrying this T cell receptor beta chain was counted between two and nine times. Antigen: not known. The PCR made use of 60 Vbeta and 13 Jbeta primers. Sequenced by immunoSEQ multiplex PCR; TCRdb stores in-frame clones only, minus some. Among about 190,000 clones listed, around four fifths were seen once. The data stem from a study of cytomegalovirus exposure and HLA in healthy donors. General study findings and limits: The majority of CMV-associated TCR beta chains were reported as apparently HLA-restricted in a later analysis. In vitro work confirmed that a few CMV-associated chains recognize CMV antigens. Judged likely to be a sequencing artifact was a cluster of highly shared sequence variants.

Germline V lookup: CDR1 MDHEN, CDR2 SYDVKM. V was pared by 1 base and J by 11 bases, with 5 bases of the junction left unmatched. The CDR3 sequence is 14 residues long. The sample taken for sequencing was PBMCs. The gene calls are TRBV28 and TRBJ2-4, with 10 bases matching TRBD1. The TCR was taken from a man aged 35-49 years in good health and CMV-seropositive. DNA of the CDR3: TGTGCCAGCAGTTTATCGGGACAGGGGTCATTTCAGTACTTC. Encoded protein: CASSLSGQGSFQYF.